This T cell receptor beta chain is from a study of blood T cell repertoires in COVID-19. Per the original methods: Estimates of nucleated cell counts were drawn from the amplification of reference gene primers. Sequencing was performed with immunoSEQ multiplex PCR; in TCRdb, only in-frame clones are kept and a portion is missing. The D gene and trimming were derived from the DNA, and the V and J assignments and clone size from that table. Among approximately 220,000 clones, approximately 80% were seen once, and the ten largest hold 6% to 7.5%. The CDR3 contains 14 residues. The germline gives CDR1 SNHLY, CDR2 FYNNEI. V dropped 8 bases and J dropped 2 bases, with 12 bases sitting between them.

This clonotype was sampled from a middle-aged woman with acute COVID-19. Sequenced material: PBMCs or T cells enriched from blood (not recorded which). The chain uses TRBV2 and TRBJ2-2, with TRBD2 as a possible D gene (5 bases). CDR3 region: CASQWTPNTGELFF. In nucleotides, the CDR3 is TGTGCCAGCCAGTGGACTCCCAACACCGGGGAGCTGTTTTTT.